The 8 T cell receptor beta chains below were found in one sample sequenced in a study of T cell responses to AZD1222 COVID-19 vaccine. TCRdb's copy holds only in-frame clones and misses some; the assay was immunoSEQ multiplex PCR. The sample consists of under 200,000 clones, 70% to 90% of them appearing once. This sample comprised peripheral blood, obtained 28 days after the second AZD1222 dose. The receptors derive from an adult who received the AZD1222 COVID-19 vaccine.

This sequence joins TRBV19 and TRBJ1-2; D is perhaps TRBD1 (5 bases). Germline CDR1 is LNHDA and CDR2 is SQIVND (reference sequence). The CDR3 runs to 14 residues. V was cut by 7 bases and J by 4 bases, with 16 bases left in between. The CDR3 loop reads CASNRTPASYGYTF. In nucleotides, the CDR3 is TGTGCCAGTAACCGGACACCAGCTTCCTATGGCTACACCTTC.

The chain recombines TRBV6-2 or TRBV6-3 with TRBJ1-1, with unresolved D. Trimming cost V 4 bases and J 2 bases, with 8 bases left between them. The germline CDR1 and CDR2 sequences are MNHEY and SVGEGT. The CDR3 is made up of 13 amino acids. CDR3: CASSFHSNTEAFF. CDR3 sequence (DNA): TGTGCCAGCAGTTTTCACAGCAACACTGAAGCTTTCTTT.

The chain links TRBV29-1 to TRBJ2-3; D remains ambiguous. The V end lost 5 bases, the J end lost 0 bases, and 12 bases lay between the germline ends. The CDR3 consists of 14 residues. The V gene's germline CDR1 is SQVTM and CDR2 ANQGSEA. The CDR3 region is CSVLGPISTDTQYF. CDR3 DNA: TGCAGCGTTCTCGGACCAATTAGCACAGATACGCAGTATTTT.

The CDR3 DNA sequence: TGCGCCAGCAGCCAAAAAGGAGCGGGGTCGGGAGAGCAGTACTTC. This gives the protein CASSQKGAGSGEQYF. This chain uses TRBV4-1 with TRBJ2-7; 7 nucleotides agree with TRBD2. CDR1 MGHRA and CDR2 YSYEKL come from the germline V gene. There are 15 residues in the CDR3. V dropped 2 bases and J dropped 7; count of bases not matched to a gene: 11.

The chain employs TRBV7-2 and TRBJ2-1; perhaps TRBD1 as D (6 bases). V was trimmed by 3 bases and J by 4 bases, leaving 10 bases between them. The CDR3 totals 14 residues. From germline, CDR1 is SGHTA and CDR2 FQGNSA. The CDR3 is CASSLAGVYNEQFF. The DNA of the CDR3 is TGTGCCAGCAGCTTGGCAGGGGTTTACAATGAGCAGTTCTTC.

The chain recombines TRBV6-5 with TRBJ1-2, with TRBD1 matching over 7 bases. CDR3 size: 13 residues. J was trimmed by 5 bases and V by 11 bases; bases with no gene match: 11. Per the germline V gene, CDR1 is MNHEY and CDR2 is SVGAGI. CDR3 loop: CAHRGLVEYGYTF. The CDR3 nucleotides are TGTGCCCACAGGGGCCTTGTGGAATATGGCTACACCTTC.

This chain joins TRBV29-1 and TRBJ1-2, with 10 bases identical to TRBD1. Germline V gives CDR1 SQVTM, CDR2 ANQGSEA. CDR3 length: 13 amino acids. After removal of 7 bases from V and 4 bases from J, the junction contained 6 bases not matched to a gene. The CDR3 spells CSGGQGEPYGYTF. CDR3 sequence (DNA): TGCAGCGGCGGACAGGGGGAACCCTATGGCTACACCTTC.

Points on this clone: Within the sample, other DNA sequences also encode this same CDR3. The chain employs TRBV7-8 and TRBJ2-7; D is unresolved. V was cut by 5 bases and J by 1 base, with 3 bases left in between. Germline CDR1 reads SGHVS; CDR2 reads FQNEAQ. The CDR3 has 11 amino acids. The CDR3 DNA follows: TGTGCCAGCAGCCCATCCTACGAGCAGTACTTC. Its protein product is CASSPSYEQYF.